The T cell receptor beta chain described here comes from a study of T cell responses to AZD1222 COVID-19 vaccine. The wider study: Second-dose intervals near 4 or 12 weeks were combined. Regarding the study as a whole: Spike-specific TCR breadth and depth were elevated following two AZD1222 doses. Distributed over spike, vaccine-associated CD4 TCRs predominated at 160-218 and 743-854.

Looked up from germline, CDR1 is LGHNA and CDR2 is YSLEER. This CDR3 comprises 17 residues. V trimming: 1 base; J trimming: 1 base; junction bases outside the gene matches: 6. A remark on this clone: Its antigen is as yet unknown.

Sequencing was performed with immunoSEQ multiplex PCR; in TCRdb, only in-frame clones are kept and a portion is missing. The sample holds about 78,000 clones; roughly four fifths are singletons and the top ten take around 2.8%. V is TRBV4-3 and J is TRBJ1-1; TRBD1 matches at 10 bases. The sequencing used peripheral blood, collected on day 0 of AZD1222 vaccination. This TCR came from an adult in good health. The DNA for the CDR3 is TGCGCCAGCAGCCAAGGTAGACAGGGGGCAGGGAACACTGAAGCTTTCTTT. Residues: CASSQGRQGAGNTEAFF.